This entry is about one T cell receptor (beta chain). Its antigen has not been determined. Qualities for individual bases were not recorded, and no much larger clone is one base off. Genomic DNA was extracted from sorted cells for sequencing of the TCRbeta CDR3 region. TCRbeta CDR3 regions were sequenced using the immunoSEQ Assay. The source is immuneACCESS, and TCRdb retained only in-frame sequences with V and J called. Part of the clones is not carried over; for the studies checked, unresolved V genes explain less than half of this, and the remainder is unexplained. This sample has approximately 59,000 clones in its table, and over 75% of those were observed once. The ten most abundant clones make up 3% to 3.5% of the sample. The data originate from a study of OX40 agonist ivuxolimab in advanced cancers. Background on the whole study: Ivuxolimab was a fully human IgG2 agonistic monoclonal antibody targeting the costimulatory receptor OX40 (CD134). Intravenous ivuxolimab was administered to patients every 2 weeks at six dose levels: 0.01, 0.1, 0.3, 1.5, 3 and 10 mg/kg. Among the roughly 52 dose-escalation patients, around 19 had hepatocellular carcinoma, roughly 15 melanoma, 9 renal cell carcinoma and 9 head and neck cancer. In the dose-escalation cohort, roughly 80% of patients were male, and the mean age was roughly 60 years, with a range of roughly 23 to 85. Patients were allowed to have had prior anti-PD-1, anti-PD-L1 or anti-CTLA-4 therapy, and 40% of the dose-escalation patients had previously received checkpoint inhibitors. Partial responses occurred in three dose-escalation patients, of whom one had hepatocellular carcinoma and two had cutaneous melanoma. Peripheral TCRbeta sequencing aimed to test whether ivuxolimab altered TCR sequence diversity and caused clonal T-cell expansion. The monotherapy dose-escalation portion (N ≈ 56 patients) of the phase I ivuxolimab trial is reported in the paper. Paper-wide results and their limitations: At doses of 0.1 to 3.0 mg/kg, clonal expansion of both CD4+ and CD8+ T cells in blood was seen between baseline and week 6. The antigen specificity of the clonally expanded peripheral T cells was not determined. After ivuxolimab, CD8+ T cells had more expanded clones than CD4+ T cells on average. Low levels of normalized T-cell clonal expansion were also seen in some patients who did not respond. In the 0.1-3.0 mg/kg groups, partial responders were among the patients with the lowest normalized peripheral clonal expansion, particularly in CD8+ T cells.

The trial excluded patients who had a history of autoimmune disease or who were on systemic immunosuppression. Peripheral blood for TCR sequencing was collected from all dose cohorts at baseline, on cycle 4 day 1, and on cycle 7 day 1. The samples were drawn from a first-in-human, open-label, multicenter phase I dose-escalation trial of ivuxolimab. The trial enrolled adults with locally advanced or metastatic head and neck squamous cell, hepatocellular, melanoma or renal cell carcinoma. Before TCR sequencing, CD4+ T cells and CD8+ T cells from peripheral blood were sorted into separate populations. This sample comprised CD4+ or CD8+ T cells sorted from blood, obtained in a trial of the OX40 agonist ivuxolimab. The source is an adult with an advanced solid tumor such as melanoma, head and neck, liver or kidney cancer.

CDR3 region: CASSMAIGVGGNQPQHF. The sequenced DNA: TGTGCCAGTAGTATGGCGATCGGGGTGGGTGGCAATCAGCCCCAGCATTTT. The V gene is TRBV19 and the J gene is TRBJ1-5; too little of a D gene remains to name it. CDR3 length: 17 amino acids, cysteine to phenylalanine. The entry retains the CDR3 DNA only, 51 bases that are in frame from base 1. Trimming takes 3 bases from V and 2 bases from J, and the germline ends sit 17 bases apart. Looking up the germline V gene (reference sequence) yields CDR1 LNHDA and CDR2 SQIVND. Outside the CDR3, residues come from the reference TRBV19 and TRBJ1-5 proteins, so the full variable domain is: DGGITQSPKYLFRKEGQNVTLSCEQNLNHDAMYWYRQDPGQGLRLIYYSQIVNDFQKGDIAEGYSVSREKKESFPLTVTSAQKNPTAFYLCASSMAIGVGGNQPQHFGDGTRLSIL.